A selection of T cell receptor beta chains follows, all from one sample in a study of cytomegalovirus exposure and HLA in healthy donors. The assay was immunoSEQ multiplex PCR, and TCRdb's table has in-frame clones only and misses some. Counted here are under 150,000 clones, roughly 75% occurring once; the ten biggest clones make up almost 7%. The sequenced material came from PBMCs. Receptor source: a man aged 40-49 years in good health and CMV-seropositive. Both conserved end residues are part of each CDR3. The D gene is left open where the match is weak. Not all rows give a size; the values are once, few, many and, for expanded clones, a class.

v_call	d_call	clone_size	j_call	cdr3_nt	cdr3_aa
TRBV6-5	.	.	TRBJ2-3	TGTGCCAGCAGTTGGAAATCAGGGTATAGCACAGATACGCAGTATTTT	CASSWKSGYSTDTQYF
TRBV19	.	.	TRBJ1-1	TGTGCCAGTAGTATTTTATCGAGGGGGAGAGGGACTGAAGCTTTCTTT	CASSILSRGRGTEAFF
TRBV4-2	.	.	TRBJ1-5	TGTGCCAGCAGCCAAGTTAGGGACCAAGGGGGACAGCCCCAGCATTTT	CASSQVRDQGGQPQHF
TRBV13	.	.	TRBJ1-3	TGTGCCAGCAGCCCGTCGGGGGGCTCCTTGACTGGAAACACCATATATTTT	CASSPSGGSLTGNTIYF
TRBV5-1	TRBD1	.	TRBJ2-2	TGCGCCAGCAGAGGGACAGGGGGACGGACCGGGGAGCTGTTTTTT	CASRGTGGRTGELFF
TRBV4-3	.	once	TRBJ2-2	TGCGCCAGCAGCAGCGTATGGGGGCTAAACACCGGGGAGCTGTTTTTT	CASSSVWGLNTGELFF
TRBV13	.	.	TRBJ2-1	TGTGCCAGCAGCCCAGGCAGGAGGGAATTCTACAATGAGCAGTTCTTC	CASSPGRREFYNEQFF
TRBV6-5	TRBD1	few	TRBJ2-3	TGTGCCAGCAGTCCAGGGACAGGGCTCACAGATACGCAGTATTTT	CASSPGTGLTDTQYF
TRBV7-9	.	.	TRBJ1-2	TGTGCCAGCAGCTTAGGGCCAGGGGATGGCTACACCTTC	CASSLGPGDGYTF
TRBV27	.	.	TRBJ2-5	TGTGCCAGCAGTTTAAATTCAGGGAGGGAGACCCAGTACTTC	CASSLNSGRETQYF
TRBV6-7	TRBD2	once	TRBJ2-1	TGTGCCAGCATTCCGGGACTAGCGGCACCCAATGAGCAGTTCTTC	CASIPGLAAPNEQFF
TRBV15	TRBD1	.	TRBJ1-4	TGTGCCACCACCTCAGGGGGCGCGGGCGAAAAACTGTTTTTT	CATTSGGAGEKLFF
TRBV6-5	TRBD1	.	TRBJ2-7	TGTGCCAGCAGTTACACCAGACAGGGGAGCTACGAGCAGTACTTC	CASSYTRQGSYEQYF
TRBV29-1	TRBD2	.	TRBJ2-3	TGCAGCGCCGAAGAATCTGTCTTCCGCGGGAGGGCCGTGTGCGCGGACACAGATACGCAGTATTTT	CSAEESVFRGRAVCADTDTQYF
TRBV5-6	.	.	TRBJ2-1	TGTGCCAGCAGCTCTTACATCAGGTACAATGAGCAGTTCTTC	CASSSYIRYNEQFF
TRBV5-1	TRBD2	.	TRBJ2-1	TGCGCCAGCAGCCCTAGCGGGGGGGCCTCCTACAATGAGCAGTTCTTC	CASSPSGGASYNEQFF
TRBV18	.	.	TRBJ2-5	TGTGCCAGCTCACCGAAGACTGGTAGTCAAGAGACCCAGTACTTC	CASSPKTGSQETQYF
TRBV28	TRBD2	.	TRBJ2-3	TGTGCCAGCAGTTTATGGACTAGCGGGGGGACAGATACGCAGTATTTT	CASSLWTSGGTDTQYF
TRBV4-2	TRBD2	.	TRBJ2-5	TGTGCCAGCAGCCAAGGGGTGGGACTAGCGGGAGGACGGGCGGAGACCCAGTACTTC	CASSQGVGLAGGRAETQYF
TRBV29-1	TRBD1	.	TRBJ2-7	TGCAGCGTTGAAGTAACAGGGGGTGGCTACGAGCAGTACTTC	CSVEVTGGGYEQYF
TRBV5-1	TRBD2	.	TRBJ2-5	TGCGCCAGCAGCAAGCCCGGGGGGGCGGGAGAGACCCAGTACTTC	CASSKPGGAGETQYF
TRBV10-2	TRBD1	few	TRBJ1-1	TGCGCCAGCAGGGGGACAGGGGCCACGAACACTGAAGCTTTCTTT	CASRGTGATNTEAFF
TRBV29-1	.	few	TRBJ2-2	TGCAGCGTTGAACTGCGGACAAGGAACACCGGGGAGCTGTTTTTT	CSVELRTRNTGELFF
TRBV5-6	TRBD2	.	TRBJ2-2	TGTGCCAGCAGCTCAACTAGCGGGAAAGACACCGGGGAGCTGTTTTTT	CASSSTSGKDTGELFF
TRBV19	.	.	TRBJ2-1	TGTGCCAGTAGTCGCAGGGGTGTTATTGAGCAGTTCTTC	CASSRRGVIEQFF
TRBV15	TRBD2	.	TRBJ2-1	TGTGCCACCAGCAGAGAAGCGGGGTACAATGAGCAGTTCTTC	CATSREAGYNEQFF
TRBV29-1	.	.	TRBJ2-7	TGCAGCGTGGGCAGCCCCTACGAGCAGTACTTC	CSVGSPYEQYF
TRBV10-2	.	.	TRBJ2-7	TGCGCCACCAGGAGGGGGCCTAACTACGAGCAGTACTTC	CATRRGPNYEQYF
TRBV6-1	.	.	TRBJ1-4	TGTGCCAGCAGTGAGGGTCCAGGGCTAAGCCTGTTTTTT	CASSEGPGLSLFF
TRBV25-1	TRBD1	.	TRBJ1-6	TGTGCCAGCAGTCCCCAGACAGGGGCGTCTTCACCCCTCCACTTT	CASSPQTGASSPLHF
TRBV28	.	.	TRBJ1-6	TGTGCCAGCCTTAATGGAGCTCTCGGAAATTTTTCACCCCTCCACTTT	CASLNGALGNFSPLHF
TRBV6-6	.	.	TRBJ1-1	TGTGCCAGCTTGGGGGGGAACACTGAAGCTTTCTTT	CASLGGNTEAFF
TRBV10-1	.	.	TRBJ1-2	TGCGCCAGCAGTGAGTCGAGAGGCCGCTATGGCTACACCTTC	CASSESRGRYGYTF
TRBV29-1	TRBD1	.	TRBJ2-7	TGCAGCGTTGAACAGGGGGCCTACGAGCAGTACTTC	CSVEQGAYEQYF
TRBV30	.	.	TRBJ1-1	TGTGCCTGGAGCGATAAAACAGGGTTTGGCACTGAAGCTTTCTTT	CAWSDKTGFGTEAFF
TRBV19	.	.	TRBJ2-1	TGTGCCAGTAGTGAGGCCAGGGCATCCTACAATGAGCAGTTCTTC	CASSEARASYNEQFF
TRBV15	TRBD1	.	TRBJ2-7	TGTGCCACCAGCACGAGTACCGGACAGGCCGCCTACGAGCAGTACTTC	CATSTSTGQAAYEQYF
TRBV11-2	TRBD1	.	TRBJ1-4	TGTGCCAGCAGCCCCAACAGGGGAGCTACGGAAAAACTGTTTTTT	CASSPNRGATEKLFF
TRBV5-8	.	few	TRBJ1-5	TGTGCCAGCAGCCAGGGTCAGGGTCCAGGCAATCAGCCCCAGCATTTT	CASSQGQGPGNQPQHF
TRBV5-4	.	.	TRBJ2-3	TGTGCCAGCAGGCGAGACCAGGGACTTCACACAGATACGCAGTATTTT	CASRRDQGLHTDTQYF